The clone carrying this TCR beta chain was counted a few times. Its antigen is still unknown. The PCR made use of 60 Vbeta and 13 Jbeta primers. Assay used: immunoSEQ multiplex PCR; TCRdb lists only in-frame clones, some missing. The data show about 190,000 clones, about four fifths seen once. CDR1 and CDR2 from the germline V gene are MGHRA and YSYEKL. This CDR3 region has 16 residues. V trimming: 4 bases; J trimming: 4 bases; junction bases outside the gene matches: 6. The data stem from a study of cytomegalovirus exposure and HLA in healthy donors. General study findings and limits: On later analysis, the bulk of CMV-associated TCR beta chains appeared to be HLA-restricted. In a later analysis, HLA-associated beta chains showed higher expansion and lower generation probabilities than comparable chains.

The V gene is TRBV4-1, the J gene TRBJ2-1; the match to TRBD2 covers 11 bases. Input material: PBMCs. This receptor was obtained from a woman aged 18-35 years in good health and CMV-seronegative. The CDR3 nucleotides are TGCGCCAGCAGCCGGACCCTAGCGGGAGGTTACAATGAGCAGTTCTTC. Protein: CASSRTLAGGYNEQFF.